This T cell receptor beta chain was profiled in a study of Ad26.COV2.S vaccination and SARS-CoV-2 variants. Losses at the gene ends were 2 bases for V and 9 bases for J; bases not matched to a gene: 7. From germline, CDR1 is SGDLS and CDR2 YYNGEE. The CDR3 consists of 15 residues. Study results and limitations: Reportedly, spike-specific CD8+ and CD4+ T cell responses achieved substantial breadth once vaccination had taken place.

This clone was recorded only once. What it recognizes is unknown. Clones were read by immunoSEQ multiplex PCR, and TCRdb kept only the in-frame ones, dropping some. The data hold about 350,000 clones, with around 90% observed a single time. The sequenced sample was peripheral blood, obtained after recovery from COVID-19. The chain couples TRBV9 to TRBJ2-1, with 11 bases lining up with TRBD2. The clonotype was recovered from a human donor who had recovered from COVID-19. CDR3 region: CASSVPSGGYGEQFF. The CDR3 coding sequence is TGTGCCAGCAGCGTCCCTAGCGGGGGGTATGGTGAGCAGTTCTTC.